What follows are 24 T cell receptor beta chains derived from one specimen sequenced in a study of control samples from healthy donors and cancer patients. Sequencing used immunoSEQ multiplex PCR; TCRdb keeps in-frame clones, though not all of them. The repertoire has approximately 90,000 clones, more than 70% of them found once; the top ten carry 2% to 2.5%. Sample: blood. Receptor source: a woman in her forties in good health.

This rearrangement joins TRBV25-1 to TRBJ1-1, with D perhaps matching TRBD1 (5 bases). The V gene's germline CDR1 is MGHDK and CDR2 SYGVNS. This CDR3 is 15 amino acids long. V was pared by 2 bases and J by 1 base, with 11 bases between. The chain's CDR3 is CASSEQWQGNTEAFF. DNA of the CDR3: TGTGCCAGCAGTGAACAATGGCAGGGGAACACTGAAGCTTTCTTT.

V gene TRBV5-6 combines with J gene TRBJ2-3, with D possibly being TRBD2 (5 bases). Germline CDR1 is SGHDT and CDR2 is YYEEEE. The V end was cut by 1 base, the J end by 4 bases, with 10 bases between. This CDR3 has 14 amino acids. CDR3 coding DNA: TGTGCCAGCAGCTTGATGCTAGCCGCAGATACGCAGTATTTT. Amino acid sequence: CASSLMLAADTQYF.

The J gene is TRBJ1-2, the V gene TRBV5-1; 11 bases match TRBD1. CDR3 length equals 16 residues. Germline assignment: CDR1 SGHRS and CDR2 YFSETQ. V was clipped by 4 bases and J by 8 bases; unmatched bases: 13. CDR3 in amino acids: CASSLTAGTGGEGYTF. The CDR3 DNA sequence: TGCGCCAGCAGCCTGACCGCCGGGACAGGGGGAGAGGGCTACACCTTC.

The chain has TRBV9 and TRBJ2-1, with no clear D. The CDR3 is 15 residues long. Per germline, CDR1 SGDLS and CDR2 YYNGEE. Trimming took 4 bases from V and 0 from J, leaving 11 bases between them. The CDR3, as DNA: TGTGCCAGCAGCCCCGGCATTTACTCCTACAATGAGCAGTTCTTC. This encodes CASSPGIYSYNEQFF.

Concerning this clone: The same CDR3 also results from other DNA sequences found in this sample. The DNA for the CDR3 is TGTGCCTGGACGGGCGGCGGGGGGGCTCGAGGCGAGCAGTACTTC. As protein: CAWTGGGGARGEQYF. The J gene is TRBJ2-7, the V gene TRBV30; 9 bases agree with TRBD2. J lost 6 bases, V lost 4 bases, and 13 bases had no gene match. CDR1 and CDR2 from the germline V gene are GTSNPN and SVGIG (reference sequence). The CDR3 spans 15 residues. The entire variable domain, with the rest obtained from reference TRBV30 and TRBJ2-7, is as follows: SQTIHQWPATLVQPVGSPLSLECTVEGTSNPNLYWYRQAAGRGLQLLFYSVGIGQISSEVPQNLSASRPQDRQFILSSKKLLLSDSGFYLCAWTGGGGARGEQYFGPGTRLTVT.

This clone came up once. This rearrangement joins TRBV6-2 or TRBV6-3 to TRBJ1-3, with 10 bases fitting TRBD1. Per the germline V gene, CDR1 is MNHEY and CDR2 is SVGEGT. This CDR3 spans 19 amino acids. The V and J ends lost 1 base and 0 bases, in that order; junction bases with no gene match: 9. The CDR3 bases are TGTGCCAGCAGTTACTTTCCTCCGGGACAGGGGTCCTCTGGAAACACCATATATTTT. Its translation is CASSYFPPGQGSSGNTIYF.

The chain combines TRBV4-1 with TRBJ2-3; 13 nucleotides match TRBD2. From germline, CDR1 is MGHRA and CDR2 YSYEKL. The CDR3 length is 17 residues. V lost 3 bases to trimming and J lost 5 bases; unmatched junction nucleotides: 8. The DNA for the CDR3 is TGCGCCAGCAGCCAGGAAACTAGCGGGGGGGCCGGAGATACGCAGTATTTT. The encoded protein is CASSQETSGGAGDTQYF.

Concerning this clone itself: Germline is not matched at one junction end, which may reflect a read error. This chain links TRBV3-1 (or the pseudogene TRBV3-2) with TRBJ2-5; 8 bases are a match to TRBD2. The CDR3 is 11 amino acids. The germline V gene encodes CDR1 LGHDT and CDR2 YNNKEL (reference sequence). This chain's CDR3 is CASSQSGSGNF. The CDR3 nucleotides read TGTGCCAGCAGCCAATCGGGTAGCGGGAACTTC.

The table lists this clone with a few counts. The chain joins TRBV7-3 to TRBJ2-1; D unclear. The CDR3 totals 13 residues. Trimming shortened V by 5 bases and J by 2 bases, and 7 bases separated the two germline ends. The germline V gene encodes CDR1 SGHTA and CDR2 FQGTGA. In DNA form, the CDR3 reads TGTGCCAGCAGCGCCGACACCTACAATGAGCAGTTCTTC. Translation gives CASSADTYNEQFF.

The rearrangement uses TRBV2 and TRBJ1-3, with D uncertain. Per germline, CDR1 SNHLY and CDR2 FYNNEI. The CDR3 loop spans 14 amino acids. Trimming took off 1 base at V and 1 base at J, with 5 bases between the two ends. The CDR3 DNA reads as TGTGCCAGCAGTGAAGGCTTTTCTGGAAACACCATATATTTT. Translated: CASSEGFSGNTIYF.

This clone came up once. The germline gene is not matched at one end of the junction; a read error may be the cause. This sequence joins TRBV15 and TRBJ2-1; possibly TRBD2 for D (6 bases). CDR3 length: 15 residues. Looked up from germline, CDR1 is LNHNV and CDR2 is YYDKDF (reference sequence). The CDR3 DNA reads TGTGCCACCAGCAGACCCGGGGACTCCCACAATGAGCAGTTCTTC. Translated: CATSRPGDSHNEQFF. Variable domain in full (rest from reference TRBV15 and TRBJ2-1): DAMVIQNPRYQVTQFGKPVTLSCSQTLNHNVMYWYQQKSSQAPKLLFHYYDKDFNNEADTPDNFQSRRPNTSFCFLDIRSPGLGDTAMYLCATSRPGDSHNEQFFGPGTRLTVL.

This CDR3 is CASSVGASAANYGYTF. Here the CDR3 DNA reads TGTGCCAGCAGCGTAGGGGCAAGCGCAGCTAACTATGGCTACACCTTC. The V gene is TRBV9, the J gene TRBJ1-2; D is unresolved. Trimming stripped 0 bases from V and 0 bases from J, with 12 bases between. In germline, CDR1 is SGDLS, CDR2 YYNGEE. CDR3 length: 16 amino acids.

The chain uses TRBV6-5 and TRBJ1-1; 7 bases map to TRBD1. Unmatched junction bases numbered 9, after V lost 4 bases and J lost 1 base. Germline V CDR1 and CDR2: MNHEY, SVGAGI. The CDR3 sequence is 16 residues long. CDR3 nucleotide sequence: TGTGCCAGCAGTTCGACAGGGAATTTTTGGAACACTGAAGCTTTCTTT. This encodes CASSSTGNFWNTEAFF.

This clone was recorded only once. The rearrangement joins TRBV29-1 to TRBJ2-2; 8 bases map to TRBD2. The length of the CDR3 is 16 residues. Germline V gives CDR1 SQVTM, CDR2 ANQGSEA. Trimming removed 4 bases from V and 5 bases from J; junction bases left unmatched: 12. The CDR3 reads CSVGGLLAGRTGELFF. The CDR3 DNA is TGCAGCGTTGGTGGCTTGTTAGCGGGGCGAACCGGGGAGCTGTTTTTT.

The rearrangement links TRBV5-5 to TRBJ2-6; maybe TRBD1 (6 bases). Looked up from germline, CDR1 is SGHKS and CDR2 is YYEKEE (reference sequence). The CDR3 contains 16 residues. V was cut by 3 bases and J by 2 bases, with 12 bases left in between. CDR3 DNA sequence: TGTGCCAGCAGCTCGAGCCAGGGGACTGGGGCCAACGTCCTGACTTTC. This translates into CASSSSQGTGANVLTF.

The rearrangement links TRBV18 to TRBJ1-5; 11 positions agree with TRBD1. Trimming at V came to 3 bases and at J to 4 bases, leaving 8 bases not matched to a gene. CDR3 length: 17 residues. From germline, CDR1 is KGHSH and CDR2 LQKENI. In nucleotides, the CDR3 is TGTGCCAGCTCACCTCCGGGACAGGGGGGTAAGAATCAGCCCCAGCATTTT. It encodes CASSPPGQGGKNQPQHF.

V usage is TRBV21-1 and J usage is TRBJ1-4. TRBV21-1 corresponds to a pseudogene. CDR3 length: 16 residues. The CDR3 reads CASRTDRDGQNEKLFF. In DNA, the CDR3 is TGTGCCAGCAGAACGGACCGGGACGGTCAAAATGAAAAACTGTTTTTT.

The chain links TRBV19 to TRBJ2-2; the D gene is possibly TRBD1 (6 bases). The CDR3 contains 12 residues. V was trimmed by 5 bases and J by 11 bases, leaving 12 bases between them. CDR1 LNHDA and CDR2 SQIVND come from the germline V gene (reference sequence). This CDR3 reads CASSSRGIELFF. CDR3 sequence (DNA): TGTGCCAGTAGTTCCAGGGGCATCGAGCTGTTTTTT. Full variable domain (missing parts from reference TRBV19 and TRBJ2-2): DGGITQSPKYLFRKEGQNVTLSCEQNLNHDAMYWYRQDPGQGLRLIYYSQIVNDFQKGDIAEGYSVSREKKESFPLTVTSAQKNPTAFYLCASSSRGIELFFGEGSRLTVL.

CDR3: CASSQGDTGELFF. The CDR3 bases are TGTGCCAGCAGCCAAGGTGACACCGGGGAGCTGTTTTTT. J is TRBJ2-2 and V is TRBV3-1 (or the pseudogene TRBV3-2), with unresolved D. CDR3 size: 13 residues. Germline V gene lookup returns CDR1 LGHDT and CDR2 YNNKEL (reference sequence). Trimming left V 1 base short and J 3 bases short, with 3 bases between.

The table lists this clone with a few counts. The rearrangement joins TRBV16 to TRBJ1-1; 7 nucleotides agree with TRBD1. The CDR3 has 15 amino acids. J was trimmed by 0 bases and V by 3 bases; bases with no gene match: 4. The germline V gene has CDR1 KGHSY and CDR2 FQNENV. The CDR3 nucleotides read TGTGCCAGCAGCCACGGACAGGCGCTGAACACTGAAGCTTTCTTT. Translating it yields CASSHGQALNTEAFF.

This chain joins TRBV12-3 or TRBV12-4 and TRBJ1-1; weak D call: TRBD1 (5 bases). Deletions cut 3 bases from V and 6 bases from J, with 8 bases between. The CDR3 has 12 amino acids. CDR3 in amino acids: CASSFGGSEAFF. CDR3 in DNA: TGTGCCAGCAGTTTTGGGGGTTCTGAAGCTTTCTTT.

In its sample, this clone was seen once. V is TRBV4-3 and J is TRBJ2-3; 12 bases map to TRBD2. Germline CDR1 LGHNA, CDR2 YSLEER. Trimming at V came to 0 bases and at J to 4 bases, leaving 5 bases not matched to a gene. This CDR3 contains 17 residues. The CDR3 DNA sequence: TGCGCCAGCAGCCAAGATTCTGCTAGCGGGGGGGCAGATACGCAGTATTTT. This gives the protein CASSQDSASGGADTQYF.

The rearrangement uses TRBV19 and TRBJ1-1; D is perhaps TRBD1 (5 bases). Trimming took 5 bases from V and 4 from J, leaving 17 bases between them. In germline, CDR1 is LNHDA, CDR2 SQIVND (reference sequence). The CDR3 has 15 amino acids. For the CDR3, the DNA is TGTGCCAGTAGTCCGTGGTCGACAGCCAGCACTGAAGCTTTCTTT. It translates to CASSPWSTASTEAFF.

CDR3 sequence reads: CATSRDSAGGEAFF. CDR3 DNA sequence: TGTGCCACCAGCAGAGATTCGGCAGGGGGAGAAGCTTTCTTT. The chain uses TRBV15 and TRBJ1-1, with 7 bases identical to TRBD1. CDR1 is LNHNV and CDR2 is YYDKDF in the germline V gene (reference sequence). V shed 0 bases and J 8 bases; nucleotides not matched to a gene: 6. This CDR3 has 14 residues.